This entry describes one TCR beta chain. Its matching antigen is unknown. A read error may produce the germline difference seen at one junction end. PCR used 60 Vbeta primers and 13 Jbeta primers. Original handling: Later reanalysis found roughly 80 million unique TCR beta chains, 9 million to 12 million of them shared. Generated by immunoSEQ multiplex PCR, the TCRdb table keeps only in-frame clones and is missing some. V, J and clone size are taken as reported in that table, and D and trimming were inferred from the DNA itself. This sample has some 130,000 clones, with approximately 80% found just once. While unrecorded immune exposures were likely, the donors were nominally healthy when sampled. These data come from a study of cytomegalovirus exposure and HLA in healthy donors. Whole-study results and caveats: Per published accounts, TCR beta sequences correctly predicted the HLA-A and HLA-B alleles of most subjects. A later analysis found common viral pathogens apparently linked to several of the most significant clusters.

Sample: PBMCs. This receptor was taken from a man aged 18 to 30 in good health and CMV-seronegative.

The CDR3, as DNA: TGTGCCAGCAGCGTAGGCATAATGACTAGCGCAACCTACAATAAGCAGTTCTTC. It is translated as CASSVGIMTSATYNKQFF. This chain uses TRBV9 with TRBJ2-1, with 8 bases aligning to TRBD2. From germline, CDR1 is SGDLS and CDR2 YYNGEE. The CDR3 is made up of 18 amino acids.